Following are 20 T cell receptor beta chains from one sample sequenced in a study of blood T cell repertoires in COVID-19. Clones were read by immunoSEQ multiplex PCR, and TCRdb kept only the in-frame ones, dropping some. The sample gives 120,000 or so clones, around 80% of which show up once; roughly 5.5% is in the top ten. The specimen sequenced was peripheral blood. These receptors were taken from a man at least 80 years old with active or convalescent COVID-19.

The chain is built from TRBV7-9 and TRBJ2-5; a possible D gene is TRBD2 (6 bases). The V gene's germline CDR1 is SEHNR and CDR2 FQNEAQ (reference sequence). The CDR3 consists of 15 residues. The V gene lost 0 bases and the J gene lost 1 base, with 9 bases spanning the gap. The CDR3, as DNA: TGTGCCAGCAGCTTAGCGCTGGGAGGCCAAGAGACCCAGTACTTC. Its protein product is CASSLALGGQETQYF. Complete variable domain (other parts from reference TRBV7-9 and TRBJ2-5): DTGVSQNPRHKITKRGQNVTFRCDPISEHNRLYWYRQTLGQGPEFLTYFQNEAQLEKSRLLSDRFSAERPKGSFSTLEIQRTEQGDSAMYLCASSLALGGQETQYFGPGTRLLVL.

This rearrangement joins TRBV7-9 to TRBJ1-6, with 7 bases fitting TRBD1. The germline V gene has CDR1 SEHNR and CDR2 FQNEAQ (reference sequence). Losses at the gene ends were 6 bases for V and 12 bases for J; bases not matched to a gene: 11. The CDR3 has 14 amino acids. This CDR3 reads CASSSDRDKGPLHF. The CDR3 DNA reads TGTGCCAGCAGTTCTGACAGGGATAAAGGACCCCTCCACTTT.

J is TRBJ2-3 and V is TRBV11-3; 9 nucleotides agree with TRBD1. The CDR3 consists of 19 residues. V trimming: 8 bases; J trimming: 6 bases; junction bases outside the gene matches: 24. Germline assignment: CDR1 SGHNT and CDR2 YENEEA. The CDR3 is CASPIRGPGQGAPTDTQYF. CDR3 in DNA: TGTGCCAGCCCCATTAGGGGCCCGGGACAGGGAGCTCCTACCGATACGCAGTATTTT.

The rearrangement links TRBV9 to TRBJ2-3, with 7 bases matching TRBD1. The CDR3 is 16 residues long. After removal of 4 bases from V and 6 bases from J, the junction contained 14 bases not matched to a gene. The germline V gene has CDR1 SGDLS and CDR2 YYNGEE. CDR3 sequence: CASSRGQQGFVDTQYF. The CDR3, as DNA: TGTGCCAGCAGCAGGGGACAGCAGGGTTTCGTCGATACGCAGTATTTT.

J is TRBJ2-1 and V is TRBV7-3; a possible D gene is TRBD1 (6 bases). The CDR3 sequence is 15 residues long. V dropped 3 bases and J dropped 4 bases, with 13 bases sitting between them. Germline loops: CDR1 SGHTA, CDR2 FQGTGA. CDR3 coding DNA: TGTGCCAGCAGCTTCGGTGGACAGCCTTACAATGAGCAGTTCTTC. Translating gives CASSFGGQPYNEQFF.

This chain joins TRBV10-3 and TRBJ2-3, with a weak D call TRBD1 (7 bases). CDR1 is ENHRY and CDR2 is SYGVKD in the germline V gene. CDR3 length equals 13 residues. With 8 bases removed from V and 6 bases from J, the gap between germline ends came to 15 bases. The CDR3, as DNA: TGTGCCATCGAGAAGGGGGCGGGGGATACGCAGTATTTT. It codes for CAIEKGAGDTQYF.

The CDR3 region has the DNA TGTGCCAGCAGCTTGTGGGCACCTTCAGCCAAAAACATTCAGTACTTC. Protein sequence: CASSLWAPSAKNIQYF. The rearrangement links TRBV5-6 to TRBJ2-4; D uncertain. The CDR3 consists of 16 residues. Per germline, CDR1 SGHDT and CDR2 YYEEEE. V dropped 1 base and J dropped 0 bases, with 11 bases sitting between them. The full variable domain, rest sourced from reference TRBV5-6 and TRBJ2-4, is DAGVTQSPTHLIKTRGQQVTLRCSPKSGHDTVSWYQQALGQGPQFIFQYYEEEERQRGNFPDRFSGHQFPNYSSELNVNALLLGDSALYLCASSLWAPSAKNIQYFGAGTRLSVL.

This chain uses TRBV5-1 with TRBJ1-2, with unresolved D. The CDR3 consists of 13 residues. V was pared by 0 bases and J by 2 bases, with 5 bases between. Germline V gene lookup returns CDR1 SGHRS and CDR2 YFSETQ. In DNA form, the CDR3 reads TGCGCCAGCAGCTTGGGAGTAAACTATGGCTACACCTTC. Protein: CASSLGVNYGYTF.

The chain uses TRBV3-1 (or the pseudogene TRBV3-2) and TRBJ1-1; tentatively, D is TRBD1 (6 bases). Trimming shortened V by 4 bases and J by 1 base, and 10 bases separated the two germline ends. Germline V gene data show CDR1 as LGHDT and CDR2 as YNNKEL (reference sequence). The CDR3 runs 14 residues. The CDR3 region has the DNA TGTGCCAGCAGCCGGGGGACAACGAACACTGAAGCTTTCTTT. Translated, it gives CASSRGTTNTEAFF.

The chain uses TRBV7-3 and TRBJ2-7; TRBD2 agrees at 10 bases. V lost 2 bases to trimming and J lost 1 base; unmatched junction nucleotides: 5. CDR1 SGHTA and CDR2 FQGTGA come from the germline V gene. The CDR3 length is 16 residues. In DNA form, the CDR3 reads TGTGCCAGCAGCTTATATGCTAGCGGGGGTTCCTACGAGCAGTACTTC. Translation gives CASSLYASGGSYEQYF.

This clone was recorded a few times. J is TRBJ1-5 and V is TRBV20-1; no clear D gene. V lost 3 bases and J 1 base, leaving 16 bases between the germline ends. The CDR3 runs to 16 residues. Germline V lookup: CDR1 DFQATT, CDR2 SNEGSKA (reference sequence). In DNA, the CDR3 is TGCAGTGCTAGTCCTCCCTTGTCGGTGAGCAATCAGCCCCAGCATTTT. The encoded protein is CSASPPLSVSNQPQHF.

V and J are TRBV13 and TRBJ1-1; maybe TRBD1 (5 bases). In germline, CDR1 is PRHDT, CDR2 FYEKMQ (reference sequence). V was clipped by 5 bases and J by 4 bases, with 14 bases between them. CDR3 length: 14 residues. CDR3 amino acids: CASSPQGKGTEAFF. DNA of the CDR3: TGTGCCAGCAGCCCTCAGGGAAAGGGCACTGAAGCTTTCTTT. Full variable domain (remainder filled in from reference TRBV13 and TRBJ1-1): AAGVIQSPRHLIKEKRETATLKCYPIPRHDTVYWYQQGPGQDPQFLISFYEKMQSDKGSIPDRFSAQQFSDYHSELNMSSLELGDSALYFCASSPQGKGTEAFFGQGTRLTVV.

The V gene is TRBV28, the J gene TRBJ1-2; D is possibly TRBD1 (6 bases). Germline lookup yields CDR1 MDHEN and CDR2 SYDVKM. Trimming took 1 base from V and 7 from J, leaving 19 bases between them. The CDR3 has 16 residues. The CDR3, as DNA: TGTGCCAGCAGTTTATTCGTAGGGGGTTCCCTAGGTGGCTACACCTTC. Translation: CASSLFVGGSLGGYTF.

V gene TRBV2 combines with J gene TRBJ1-2; TRBD1 is a possible D gene (5 bases). Trimming shortened V by 0 bases and J by 4 bases, and 12 bases separated the two germline ends. This CDR3 comprises 15 residues. Germline V gene sequence: CDR1 SNHLY, CDR2 FYNNEI. CDR3 in DNA: TGTGCCAGCAGTGAAGCGGCGGGGGGGACCTATGGCTACACCTTC. Translation gives CASSEAAGGTYGYTF.

The chain has TRBV28 and TRBJ1-4, with D tentatively TRBD1 (5 bases). CDR1 and CDR2 (germline): MDHEN, SYDVKM. The CDR3 spans 14 residues. Trimming stripped 2 bases from V and 4 bases from J, with 8 bases between. Here the CDR3 reads CASSLDSRNEKLFF. In DNA, the CDR3 is TGTGCCAGCAGTTTAGACAGCCGTAATGAAAAACTGTTTTTT.

The genes are TRBV30 and TRBJ2-1, with a possible D match to TRBD2 (6 bases). Germline loops: CDR1 GTSNPN, CDR2 SVGIG (reference sequence). CDR3 length equals 16 residues. V was cut by 0 bases and J by 0 bases, with 12 bases left in between. CDR3 protein: CAWSVIRGSSYNEQFF. The CDR3 DNA reads TGTGCCTGGAGTGTAATCCGGGGGAGCTCCTACAATGAGCAGTTCTTC.

This chain uses TRBV11-3 with TRBJ1-4, with TRBD1 matching over 8 bases. The CDR3 runs to 18 residues. Unmatched junction bases numbered 12, after V lost 1 base and J lost 5 bases. CDR1 is SGHNT, CDR2 YENEEA, per germline. The CDR3, as DNA: TGTGCCAGCAGCTTAGGTCCGGGACAGGAGATCCACAATGAAAAACTGTTTTTT. Amino acids: CASSLGPGQEIHNEKLFF. Full variable domain (missing parts from reference TRBV11-3 and TRBJ1-4): EAGVVQSPRYKIIEKKQPVAFWCNPISGHNTLYWYLQNLGQGPELLIRYENEEAVDDSQLPKDRFSAERLKGVDSTLKIQPAELGDSAVYLCASSLGPGQEIHNEKLFFGSGTQLSVL.

This clone has more than one count but fewer than ten. The chain couples TRBV5-4 to TRBJ2-2; the D gene is possibly TRBD1 (6 bases). Between the trimmed V and J ends, which lost 4 bases and 7 bases, there was a span of 17 bases. CDR3 size: 15 residues. CDR1 is SGHNT, CDR2 YYREEE, per germline (reference sequence). In DNA form, the CDR3 reads TGTGCCAGCAGCCCGTTCTCAGGGGCAAACGGGGAGCTGTTTTTT. This encodes CASSPFSGANGELFF. Using reference TRBV5-4 and TRBJ2-2 for the parts outside the CDR3, the full variable domain is ETGVTQSPTHLIKTRGQQVTLRCSSQSGHNTVSWYQQALGQGPQFIFQYYREEENGRGNFPPRFSGLQFPNYSSELNVNALELDDSALYLCASSPFSGANGELFFGEGSRLTVL.

The V and J genes are TRBV6-2 or TRBV6-3 and TRBJ1-5; D not certain. Germline CDR1 and CDR2: MNHEY and SVGEGT. V was clipped by 3 bases and J by 7 bases, with 13 bases between them. The CDR3 is made up of 14 amino acids. In DNA form, the CDR3 reads TGTGCCAGCAGTTATACCAGTTTAAACCAGCCCCAGCATTTT. It yields the protein CASSYTSLNQPQHF.

This clone is a singleton in its sample. In nucleotides, the CDR3 is TGTGCCAGTAGTCCAGGACAGGGGAGCGTTTACGAGCAGTACTTC. Protein: CASSPGQGSVYEQYF. V is TRBV19 and J is TRBJ2-7; TRBD1 matches at 9 bases. V lost 5 bases and J lost 4; bases outside the gene matches: 9. Per the germline V gene, CDR1 is LNHDA and CDR2 is SQIVND (reference sequence). This CDR3 comprises 15 residues.